This T cell receptor beta chain was profiled in a study of cytomegalovirus exposure and HLA in healthy donors. Trimming cost V 3 bases and J 4 bases, with 7 bases left between them. Germline-derived CDR1 and CDR2 are SEHNR and FQNEAQ (reference sequence). The CDR3 has 12 residues. With regard to this clone: Antigen: not known.

Notes on the study in general: In a later analysis, a missense DCLRE1C variant was linked to TCR beta V- and J-gene trimming. Three chains linked to CMV were shown in vitro to be specific for CMV antigens. In a later analysis, HLA-associated TCR beta chains were more clonally expanded than equally common others.

Researchers ran the PCR with 60 Vbeta and 13 Jbeta primers. Sequencing was performed with immunoSEQ multiplex PCR; in TCRdb, only in-frame clones are kept and a portion is missing. This table holds 110,000 to 150,000 clones, around 70% found once. The chain joins TRBV7-9 to TRBJ2-7, with D maybe TRBD1 (5 bases). Sequencing was performed on PBMCs. This receptor was taken from a woman aged 55-69 years in good health and CMV-seropositive. CDR3 protein: CASSFQGYEQYF. The CDR3 DNA follows: TGTGCCAGCAGCTTCCAGGGTTACGAGCAGTACTTC.